These 9 T cell receptor beta chains originate from one sample sequenced in a study of T cell changes during pregnancy in multiple sclerosis. The method was immunoSEQ multiplex PCR; TCRdb's version includes in-frame clones alone and lacks a portion of them. The table includes about 44,000 clones, about 95% detected once. This specimen consisted of peripheral blood, obtained in the second trimester of pregnancy. The receptors here all came from a female donor with multiple sclerosis, enrolled in a pregnancy study.

CDR3 amino acids: CASSVTGNEQFF. Written as DNA, the CDR3 is TGTGCCAGCAGTGTCACAGGTAATGAGCAGTTCTTC. This chain uses TRBV27 with TRBJ2-1; weak D call: TRBD1 (5 bases). Germline V CDR1 and CDR2: MNHEY, SMNVEV (reference sequence). CDR3 length equals 12 residues. Trimming left V 5 bases short and J 7 bases short, with 9 bases between.

The gene calls are TRBV23-1 and TRBJ1-1; D is possibly TRBD1 (6 bases). TRBV23-1 is an open reading frame whose function is uncertain. The CDR3 totals 12 residues. Deletions cut 8 bases from V and 0 bases from J, with 7 bases between. The CDR3 sequence: CASGQMNTEAFF. The CDR3 DNA sequence: TGCGCCAGCGGACAGATGAACACTGAAGCTTTCTTT.

The chain uses TRBV28 and TRBJ2-2; 8 positions match TRBD1. Germline V gene data show CDR1 as MDHEN and CDR2 as SYDVKM. CDR3 length: 16 amino acids. V lost 7 bases to trimming and J lost 4 bases; unmatched junction nucleotides: 11. As DNA, the CDR3 is TGTGCCAGCAACCCCCCGGACAGGGAAGGCACCGGGGAGCTGTTTTTT. Its protein product is CASNPPDREGTGELFF.

This chain links TRBV27 with TRBJ1-2; 7 bases are shared with TRBD1. The germline V gene encodes CDR1 MNHEY and CDR2 SMNVEV (reference sequence). V lost 2 bases to trimming and J lost 4 bases; unmatched junction nucleotides: 7. This CDR3 comprises 15 residues. The CDR3: CASSLGQGVGYGYTF. Written as DNA, the CDR3 is TGTGCCAGCAGTTTAGGGCAGGGGGTGGGCTATGGCTACACCTTC.

In this sample, this clone turned up once. The chain carries TRBV5-1 and TRBJ2-1; TRBD1 agrees at 7 bases. The CDR3 runs 15 residues. The germline CDR1 and CDR2 sequences are SGHRS and YFSETQ. Trimming cost V 4 bases and J 5 bases; bases outside gene matches: 9. The chain's CDR3 is CASSIQTGPHNEQFF. CDR3 DNA: TGCGCCAGCAGCATTCAGACAGGGCCGCACAATGAGCAGTTCTTC.

The DNA of the CDR3 is TGCAGTGCCCCGGGAACCGGGGAGCTGTTTTTT. Translated: CSAPGTGELFF. The V and J genes are TRBV20-1 and TRBJ2-2, with D perhaps matching TRBD2 (5 bases). V was clipped by 6 bases and J by 5 bases, with 7 bases between them. Germline lookup yields CDR1 DFQATT and CDR2 SNEGSKA (reference sequence). This CDR3 comprises 11 residues.

J is TRBJ2-7 and V is TRBV18; 10 bases align to TRBD1. Germline CDR1 and CDR2: KGHSH and LQKENI. V was clipped by 9 bases and J by 1 base; unmatched bases: 9. The CDR3 is 15 amino acids. The CDR3 region has the DNA TGTGCCAGTTGGGGACAGGGGACCCCATCCTACGAGCAGTACTTC. Protein: CASWGQGTPSYEQYF.

This chain joins TRBV20-1 and TRBJ2-5; 11 bases align to TRBD1. The length of the CDR3 is 11 residues. Looked up from germline, CDR1 is DFQATT and CDR2 is SNEGSKA (reference sequence). The CDR3 reads CSPGQGVAQYF. The CDR3, as DNA: TGCAGCCCGGGACAGGGGGTTGCCCAGTACTTC.

The gene calls are TRBV7-3 and TRBJ2-5; 9 bases line up with TRBD2. Germline trimming cut 8 bases from V and 4 bases from J; bases unmatched to any gene: 8. From germline, CDR1 is SGHTA and CDR2 FQGTGA. This CDR3 comprises 14 residues. For the CDR3, the DNA is TGTGCCAGCGGAGACGGGACTAGCAGAGAGACCCAGTACTTC. Translating it yields CASGDGTSRETQYF.